What follows are 27 T cell receptor beta chains derived from one specimen sequenced in a study of shared clonotypes between healthy human individuals. TCRdb's copy holds only in-frame clones and misses some; the assay was immunoSEQ multiplex PCR. The sample has 2 million to 2.5 million clones, around 95% seen once; the top ten hold around 0.13%. Sequencing used naive CD4+ T cells sorted from blood. Specified subset: CD45RA+ positively selected. The receptor set was obtained from a man younger than 35 in good health.

The chain employs TRBV5-4 and TRBJ1-2; TRBD1 matches at 9 bases. With V trimmed by 2 bases and J by 0 bases, 8 bases remained unmatched. The CDR3 covers 17 residues. The V gene's germline CDR1 is SGHNT and CDR2 YYREEE (reference sequence). CDR3 in amino acids: CASSFPRGQGSNYGYTF. CDR3 nucleotide sequence: TGTGCCAGCAGCTTCCCAAGGGGACAGGGTTCTAACTATGGCTACACCTTC.

The rearrangement uses TRBV4-1 and TRBJ2-7, with D tentatively TRBD1 (6 bases). There are 16 residues in the CDR3. Germline CDR1 MGHRA, CDR2 YSYEKL. Trimming shortened V by 0 bases and J by 7 bases, and 19 bases separated the two germline ends. The CDR3 loop reads CASSQEGAQGSGEQYF. CDR3 nucleotide sequence: TGCGCCAGCAGCCAAGAAGGTGCGCAGGGGTCGGGAGAGCAGTACTTC.

CDR3 residues: CASSEDIWEKLFF. The CDR3 region has the DNA TGTGCCAGCAGTGAGGACATCTGGGAAAAACTGTTTTTT. V gene TRBV25-1 combines with J gene TRBJ1-4; possibly TRBD1 for D (5 bases). The CDR3 is 13 residues long. V was pared by 3 bases and J by 8 bases, with 10 bases between. CDR1 and CDR2 (germline): MGHDK, SYGVNS.

The J gene is TRBJ1-5, the V gene TRBV4-3; tentative D call: TRBD1 (5 bases). The ends were cut back, 0 bases at V and 7 bases at J, with 13 bases in the middle. Germline values: CDR1 LGHNA, CDR2 YSLEER. The CDR3 is 15 residues long. The CDR3 DNA sequence: TGCGCCAGCAGCCAAGATATTGGGGGGGGGCAGCCCCAGCATTTT. It is translated as CASSQDIGGGQPQHF.

This chain uses TRBV6-5 with TRBJ1-4; a weak D match, TRBD1 (5 bases). Germline lookup yields CDR1 MNHEY and CDR2 SVGAGI. Trimming left V 2 bases short and J 3 bases short, with 10 bases between. The CDR3 runs to 15 residues. The CDR3 DNA reads as TGTGCCAGCAGTTACCACGGGGGGTCTAATGAAAAACTGTTTTTT. Its translation is CASSYHGGSNEKLFF.

The chain links TRBV19 to TRBJ1-5; D is perhaps TRBD1 (5 bases). Germline CDR1 and CDR2: LNHDA and SQIVND (reference sequence). This CDR3 is 16 amino acids long. The ends were cut back, 4 bases at V and 2 bases at J, with 15 bases in the middle. This CDR3 is CASSTSTGGRNQPQHF. The CDR3 nucleotides read TGTGCCAGTAGTACCTCCACAGGAGGGCGCAATCAGCCCCAGCATTTT.

The chain has TRBV29-1 and TRBJ1-2, with D unclear. Germline V gives CDR1 SQVTM, CDR2 ANQGSEA. The CDR3 length is 10 residues. V was clipped by 4 bases and J by 7 bases, with 7 bases between them. The CDR3 sequence: CSVGPGGYTF. For the CDR3, the DNA is TGCAGCGTTGGTCCGGGTGGCTACACCTTC.

The chain is built from TRBV10-3 and TRBJ1-2, with a weak D call TRBD1 (6 bases). The germline CDR1 and CDR2 sequences are ENHRY and SYGVKD. This CDR3 is built from 16 residues. With 6 bases removed from V and 4 bases from J, the gap between germline ends came to 21 bases. DNA for the CDR3: TGTGCCATCAGCGACCCTGGGGCAGGGGAAATCTATGGCTACACCTTC. The encoded protein is CAISDPGAGEIYGYTF.

The chain links TRBV30 to TRBJ1-5, with a weak D call TRBD1 (6 bases). V lost 3 bases, J lost 3 bases, and 9 bases lay in between. Germline V lookup: CDR1 GTSNPN, CDR2 SVGIG (reference sequence). CDR3 length: 13 amino acids. CDR3: CAWSRDNNQPQHF. CDR3 in DNA: TGTGCCTGGAGCCGGGACAACAATCAGCCCCAGCATTTT.

The V call is TRBV25-1, the J call TRBJ1-2; D is unclear. With 4 bases removed from V and 8 bases from J, the gap between germline ends came to 14 bases. Germline values: CDR1 MGHDK, CDR2 SYGVNS. The CDR3 contains 13 residues. DNA of the CDR3: TGTGCCAGCAGTGCGATGTGGGCGGGAGGCTACACCTTC. This codes for CASSAMWAGGYTF.

The chain joins TRBV6-1 to TRBJ1-5; TRBD1 matches at 9 bases. Unmatched junction bases numbered 12, after V lost 6 bases and J lost 9 bases. The CDR3 consists of 15 residues. CDR1 and CDR2 (germline): MNHNS, SASEGT. CDR3 DNA sequence: TGTGCCAGCAGCCTGGGACAGGGCCAAGGCCGGCCCCAGCATTTT. It translates to CASSLGQGQGRPQHF.

On this clone: The identical CDR3 is also encoded by other nucleotide sequences in the sample. V and J are TRBV5-1 and TRBJ2-1; D not resolved. Trimming shortened V by 0 bases and J by 1 base, and 8 bases separated the two germline ends. The CDR3 consists of 15 residues. Germline V lookup: CDR1 SGHRS, CDR2 YFSETQ. This CDR3 reads CASSLDRVSYNEQFF. The DNA for the CDR3 is TGCGCCAGCAGCTTGGATCGGGTATCCTACAATGAGCAGTTCTTC. Full variable domain (missing parts from reference TRBV5-1 and TRBJ2-1): KAGVTQTPRYLIKTRGQQVTLSCSPISGHRSVSWYQQTPGQGLQFLFEYFSETQRNKGNFPGRFSGRQFSNSRSEMNVSTLELGDSALYLCASSLDRVSYNEQFFGPGTRLTVL.

The chain uses TRBV19 and TRBJ1-6; D might be TRBD1 (5 bases). Germline V lookup: CDR1 LNHDA, CDR2 SQIVND (reference sequence). Trimming left V 6 bases short and J 4 bases short, with 16 bases between. This CDR3 contains 16 residues. The CDR3 region is CASSRDGGGYNSPLHF. CDR3 nucleotides: TGTGCCAGTAGCCGAGATGGGGGGGGGTATAATTCACCCCTCCACTTT.

The chain recombines TRBV6-5 with TRBJ2-1; 8 positions agree with TRBD2. CDR1 is MNHEY and CDR2 is SVGAGI in the germline V gene. There are 15 residues in the CDR3. The trim removed 5 bases at V and 6 bases at J, leaving 9 bases unmatched. CDR3 residues: CASSRGRTSLNEQFF. Here the CDR3 DNA reads TGTGCCAGCAGTAGGGGGAGGACTAGCCTCAATGAGCAGTTCTTC.

This chain connects TRBV5-1 to TRBJ2-3, with 8 bases fitting TRBD2. V was pared by 4 bases and J by 1 base, with 8 bases of the junction left unmatched. The CDR3 sequence is 16 residues long. Germline V lookup: CDR1 SGHRS, CDR2 YFSETQ. The CDR3 sequence is CASSRSGGGGTDTQYF. The CDR3 DNA reads as TGCGCCAGCAGCCGAAGCGGGGGCGGGGGCACAGATACGCAGTATTTT.

In its sample, this clone was seen once. This sequence joins TRBV19 and TRBJ2-3; D is undetermined. This CDR3 region has 13 residues. V gave up 5 bases and J gave up 5 bases, with 11 bases separating them. The germline V gene encodes CDR1 LNHDA and CDR2 SQIVND (reference sequence). DNA for the CDR3: TGTGCCAGTAGTTCCCACGTACTAGATACGCAGTATTTT. Residues: CASSSHVLDTQYF.

DNA of the CDR3: TGTGCCTGGAGTAGTGAACAGGGCGGTGGCACTGAAGCTTTCTTT. It is translated as CAWSSEQGGGTEAFF. The gene calls are TRBV30 and TRBJ1-1; TRBD1 is a possible D gene (6 bases). The CDR3 loop spans 15 amino acids. Germline V gene data show CDR1 as GTSNPN and CDR2 as SVGIG (reference sequence). The V and J ends lost 2 bases and 4 bases respectively, with 17 bases between them.

This clone is a singleton in its sample. This chain connects TRBV7-2 to TRBJ1-1; D is undetermined. Deletions cut 0 bases from V and 4 bases from J, with 6 bases between. This CDR3 has 13 amino acids. Per germline, CDR1 SGHTA and CDR2 FQGNSA. The CDR3 sequence is CASSLAASTEAFF. The CDR3, as DNA: TGTGCCAGCAGCTTAGCGGCTAGCACTGAAGCTTTCTTT.

The rearrangement uses TRBV12-5 and TRBJ1-1; 8 bases fit TRBD1. Germline-derived CDR1 and CDR2 are LGHNT and FRNRAP. V gave up 4 bases and J gave up 0 bases; unmatched junction bases: 10. This CDR3 contains 17 residues. This CDR3 is CASGSMDRVGVNTEAFF. For the CDR3, the DNA is TGTGCTAGTGGTTCGATGGACAGGGTTGGGGTGAACACTGAAGCTTTCTTT.

This chain uses TRBV11-2 with TRBJ2-7, with TRBD1 as a possible D gene (5 bases). Germline assignment: CDR1 SGHAT and CDR2 FQNNGV. Trimming stripped 2 bases from V and 3 bases from J, with 14 bases between. This CDR3 region has 15 residues. This chain's CDR3 is CASSLSQANGYEQYF. For the CDR3, the DNA is TGTGCCAGCAGCTTATCACAGGCAAACGGCTACGAGCAGTACTTC.

The chain recombines TRBV5-5 with TRBJ2-7, with 7 bases that match TRBD2. Germline-derived CDR1 and CDR2 are SGHKS and YYEKEE (reference sequence). V was clipped by 5 bases and J by 7 bases; unmatched bases: 6. This CDR3 contains 12 residues. The CDR3 DNA reads TGTGCCAGCAGTTCCAGGGAGGGAGAGCAGTACTTC. Translation gives CASSSREGEQYF.

V gene TRBV5-1 combines with J gene TRBJ2-1; the D gene is possibly TRBD1 (6 bases). The CDR3 loop spans 16 amino acids. Germline V gene sequence: CDR1 SGHRS, CDR2 YFSETQ. V was pared by 5 bases and J by 0 bases, with 15 bases between. For the CDR3, the DNA is TGCGCCAGCAGGGAAGACCGGGACACCTCCTACAATGAGCAGTTCTTC. Protein product: CASREDRDTSYNEQFF. Full variable domain (remainder filled in from reference TRBV5-1 and TRBJ2-1): KAGVTQTPRYLIKTRGQQVTLSCSPISGHRSVSWYQQTPGQGLQFLFEYFSETQRNKGNFPGRFSGRQFSNSRSEMNVSTLELGDSALYLCASREDRDTSYNEQFFGPGTRLTVL.

The table lists this clone with a count of one. This chain links TRBV18 with TRBJ2-1; possibly TRBD2 for D (6 bases). The CDR3 spans 15 residues. Germline assignment: CDR1 KGHSH and CDR2 LQKENI. V lost 2 bases and J lost 10, with 18 bases in between. CDR3 protein: CASSPGLPQADEQFF. CDR3 in DNA: TGTGCCAGCTCACCAGGACTACCTCAGGCTGACGAGCAGTTCTTC.

This chain connects TRBV11-2 to TRBJ1-5; a possible D gene is TRBD1 (5 bases). The CDR3 loop spans 13 amino acids. Germline lookup yields CDR1 SGHAT and CDR2 FQNNGV. V lost 4 bases and J 7 bases, leaving 11 bases between the germline ends. CDR3 sequence: CASSWDLAQPQHF. The CDR3 region has the DNA TGTGCCAGCAGCTGGGACTTGGCCCAGCCCCAGCATTTT.

The chain combines TRBV5-1 with TRBJ2-2, with 8 positions matching TRBD1. Trimming cost V 0 bases and J 4 bases; bases outside gene matches: 5. The CDR3 extends over 16 amino acids. Germline lookup yields CDR1 SGHRS and CDR2 YFSETQ. The CDR3 spells CASSLGTGPSTGELFF. CDR3 nucleotide sequence: TGCGCCAGCAGCTTGGGGACAGGGCCTTCCACCGGGGAGCTGTTTTTT.

This chain links TRBV30 with TRBJ1-2; D perhaps matches TRBD1 (6 bases). The CDR3 runs 16 residues. The germline V and J ends were trimmed by 0 bases and 8 bases, with 22 bases remaining between them. Germline V gene data show CDR1 as GTSNPN and CDR2 as SVGIG (reference sequence). CDR3 nucleotide sequence: TGTGCCTGGAGTGTAGGGGTACAGGGCGGCCGGTCCGGCTACACCTTC. It specifies CAWSVGVQGGRSGYTF.

The chain has TRBV5-1 and TRBJ1-1; no clear D. In germline, CDR1 is SGHRS, CDR2 YFSETQ. The germline V and J ends were trimmed by 5 bases and 0 bases, with 11 bases remaining between them. The CDR3 is 14 residues long. CDR3 sequence reads: CASRTEGLNTEAFF. The CDR3 DNA is TGCGCCAGCAGAACTGAGGGTCTGAACACTGAAGCTTTCTTT. The full variable domain, completed using reference TRBV5-1 and TRBJ1-1, is KAGVTQTPRYLIKTRGQQVTLSCSPISGHRSVSWYQQTPGQGLQFLFEYFSETQRNKGNFPGRFSGRQFSNSRSEMNVSTLELGDSALYLCASRTEGLNTEAFFGQGTRLTVV.